The clone carrying this T cell receptor (beta chain) was counted a few times. As yet, its antigen is unknown. Time point specified: persistent/refractory GD, antithyroid drugs over 5 years with positive TRAb. PBMC RNA was the source of the TCR library. This specimen belongs to a study of regulatory T cells in long-lasting Graves disease. In building TCR beta libraries, iRepertoire HTBI primers were used together with Arm-PCR of CDR3 regions. TCRdb reanalysed the multiplex PCR reads using MiXCR and keeps one entry per CDR3 protein. Of some 370,000 distinct CDR3 sequences in the sample, more than 20% were seen once. V shed 5 bases and J 2 bases; nucleotides not matched to a gene: 7. Germline loops: CDR1 SGHTA, CDR2 FQGNSA. CDR3 size: 15 residues. Findings and caveats of the study: Tissue studied was limited to peripheral blood, excluding thyroid tissue. Lower TCR diversity characterized persistent Graves' patients relative to newly diagnosed patients. It was in persistent disease that TRBV28, TRBJ1-2 and TRBJ2-5 were favored. Results may be inaccurate due to the small sample size.

This chain uses TRBV7-2 with TRBJ2-5; 8 bases match TRBD2. The clonotype comes from a female donor with Graves disease. The sample in question was peripheral blood mononuclear cells (PBMCs), obtained when the disease was refractory, from a patient treated with antithyroid drugs. The DNA of the CDR3 is TGTGCCAGCAGCCTCAGCGGGAGCCTGCAAGAGACCCAGTACTTC. This translates into CASSLSGSLQETQYF. Based on the CDR3 plus reference TRBV7-2 and TRBJ2-5, the full variable domain is GAGVSQSPSNKVTEKGKDVELRCDPISGHTALYWYRQSLGQGLEFLIYFQGNSAPDKSGLPSDRFSAERTGGSVSTLTIQRTQQEDSAVYLCASSLSGSLQETQYFGPGTRLLVL.